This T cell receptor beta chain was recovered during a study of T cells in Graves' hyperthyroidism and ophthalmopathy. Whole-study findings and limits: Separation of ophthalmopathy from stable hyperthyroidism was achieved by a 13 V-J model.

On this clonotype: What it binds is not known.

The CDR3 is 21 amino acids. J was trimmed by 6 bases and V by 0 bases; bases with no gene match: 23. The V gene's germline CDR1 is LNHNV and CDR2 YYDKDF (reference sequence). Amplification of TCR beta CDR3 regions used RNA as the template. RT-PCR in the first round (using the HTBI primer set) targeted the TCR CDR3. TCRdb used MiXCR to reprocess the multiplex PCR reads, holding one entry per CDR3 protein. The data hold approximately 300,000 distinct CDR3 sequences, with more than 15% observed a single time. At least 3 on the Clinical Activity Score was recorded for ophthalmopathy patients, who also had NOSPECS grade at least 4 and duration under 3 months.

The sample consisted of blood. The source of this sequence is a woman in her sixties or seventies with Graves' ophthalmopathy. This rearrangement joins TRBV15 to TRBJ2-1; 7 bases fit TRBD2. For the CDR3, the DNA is TGTGCCACCAGCAGAGATAGATTAGGCTGGGGGGGGGGGATCCCTCTCAATGAGCAGTTCTTC. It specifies CATSRDRLGWGGGIPLNEQFF. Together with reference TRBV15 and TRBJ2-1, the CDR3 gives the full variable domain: DAMVIQNPRYQVTQFGKPVTLSCSQTLNHNVMYWYQQKSSQAPKLLFHYYDKDFNNEADTPDNFQSRRPNTSFCFLDIRSPGLGDTAMYLCATSRDRLGWGGGIPLNEQFFGPGTRLTVL.